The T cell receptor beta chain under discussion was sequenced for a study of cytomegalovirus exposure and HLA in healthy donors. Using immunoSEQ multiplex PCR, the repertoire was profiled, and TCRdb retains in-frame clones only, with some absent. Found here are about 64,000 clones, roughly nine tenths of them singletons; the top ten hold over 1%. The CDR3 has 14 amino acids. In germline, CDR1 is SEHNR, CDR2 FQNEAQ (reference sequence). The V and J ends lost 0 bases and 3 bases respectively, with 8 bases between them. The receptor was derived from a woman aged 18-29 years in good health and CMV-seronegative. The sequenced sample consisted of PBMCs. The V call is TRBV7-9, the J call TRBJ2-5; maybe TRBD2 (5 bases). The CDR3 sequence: CASSLAGVEETQYF. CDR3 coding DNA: TGTGCCAGCAGCTTAGCGGGAGTGGAAGAGACCCAGTACTTC.